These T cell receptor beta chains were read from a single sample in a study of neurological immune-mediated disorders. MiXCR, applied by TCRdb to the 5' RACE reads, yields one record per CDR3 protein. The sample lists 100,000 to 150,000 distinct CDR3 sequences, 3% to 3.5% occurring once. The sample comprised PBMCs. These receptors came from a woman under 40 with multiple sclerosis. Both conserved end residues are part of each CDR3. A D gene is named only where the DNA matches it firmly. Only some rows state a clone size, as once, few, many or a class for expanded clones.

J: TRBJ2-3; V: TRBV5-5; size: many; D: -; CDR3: CASSLADTDTQYF; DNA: TGTGCCAGCAGCTTGGCAGACACAGATACGCAGTATTTT
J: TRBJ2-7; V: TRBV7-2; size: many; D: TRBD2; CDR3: CASSSGLAGGYEQYF; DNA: TGTGCCAGCAGCTCTGGACTAGCGGGAGGCTACGAGCAGTACTTC
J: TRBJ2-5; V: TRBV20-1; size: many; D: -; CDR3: CSGGPGRYQETQYF; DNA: TGCAGTGGAGGACCGGGCAGGTACCAAGAGACCCAGTACTTC
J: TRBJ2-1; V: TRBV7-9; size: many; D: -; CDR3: CASSFPFSDSNEQFF; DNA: TGTGCCAGCAGCTTCCCCTTTTCGGACAGCAATGAGCAGTTCTTC
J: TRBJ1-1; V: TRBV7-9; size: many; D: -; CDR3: CASSLRGRGAVEAFF; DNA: TGTGCCAGCAGCTTAAGGGGTCGGGGGGCGGTTGAAGCTTTCTTT
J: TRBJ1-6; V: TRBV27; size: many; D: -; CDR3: CASALGLSSPLHF; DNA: TGTGCCAGCGCTCTCGGATTGAGTTCACCCCTCCACTTT
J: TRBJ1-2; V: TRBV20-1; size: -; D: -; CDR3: CSAGSPTGFGYTF; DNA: TGCAGTGCTGGGAGTCCCACAGGGTTCGGCTACACCTTC
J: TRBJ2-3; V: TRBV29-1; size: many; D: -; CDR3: CSVVSRGSTDTQYF; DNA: TGCAGCGTTGTGAGCCGGGGTTCCACAGATACGCAGTATTTT
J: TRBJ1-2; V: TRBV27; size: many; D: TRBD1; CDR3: CASSLNRGEQGYTF; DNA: TGTGCCAGCAGTTTAAACAGGGGGGAGCAAGGCTACACCTTC
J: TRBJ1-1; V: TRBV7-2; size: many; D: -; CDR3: CASSPVNTEAFF; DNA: TGTGCCAGCAGCCCAGTGAACACTGAAGCTTTCTTT
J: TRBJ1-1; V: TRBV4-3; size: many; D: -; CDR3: CASSQDLDWTEAFF; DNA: TGCGCCAGCAGCCAAGATTTGGACTGGACCGAAGCTTTCTTT
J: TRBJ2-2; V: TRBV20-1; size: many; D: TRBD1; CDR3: CSARTGGVTGELFF; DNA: TGCAGTGCTCGGACAGGGGGCGTCACCGGGGAGCTGTTTTTT
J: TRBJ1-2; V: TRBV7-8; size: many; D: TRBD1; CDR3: CASKRTGARDGYTF; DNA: TGTGCCAGCAAGAGGACAGGGGCCAGAGATGGCTACACCTTC
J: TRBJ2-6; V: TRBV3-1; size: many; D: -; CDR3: CASSQDASGANVLTF; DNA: TGTGCCAGCAGCCAAGATGCCTCTGGGGCCAACGTCCTGACTTTC
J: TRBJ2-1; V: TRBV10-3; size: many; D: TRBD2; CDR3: CAISEGTSGTNNEQFF; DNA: TGTGCCATCAGTGAGGGGACTAGCGGGACAAACAATGAGCAGTTCTTC
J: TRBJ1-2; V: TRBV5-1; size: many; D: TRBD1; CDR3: CASSRGTGNIYGYTF; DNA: TGCGCCAGCAGCCGCGGGACAGGGAACATCTATGGCTACACCTTC
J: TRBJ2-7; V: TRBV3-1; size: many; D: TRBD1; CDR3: CASSQDIRDREYEQYF; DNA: TGTGCCAGCAGCCAAGACATCCGGGACAGGGAGTACGAGCAGTACTTC
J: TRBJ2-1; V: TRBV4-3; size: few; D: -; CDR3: CASSQDGYEGNEQFF; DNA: TGCGCCAGCAGCCAAGATGGGTACGAGGGAAATGAGCAGTTCTTC
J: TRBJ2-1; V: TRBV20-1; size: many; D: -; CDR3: CSASPHNEQFF; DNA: TGCAGTGCTAGCCCCCACAATGAGCAGTTCTTC
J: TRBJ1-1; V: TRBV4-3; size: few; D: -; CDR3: CASSQTYNTEAFF; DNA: TGCGCCAGCAGCCAGACATATAACACTGAAGCTTTCTTT
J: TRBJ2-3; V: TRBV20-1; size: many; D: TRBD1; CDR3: CSARGTARTDTQYF; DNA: TGCAGTGCTAGGGGGACAGCCCGCACAGATACGCAGTATTTT
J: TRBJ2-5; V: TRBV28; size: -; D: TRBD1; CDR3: CASSLWTGIETQYF; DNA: TGTGCCAGCAGTTTATGGACAGGGATCGAGACCCAGTACTTC
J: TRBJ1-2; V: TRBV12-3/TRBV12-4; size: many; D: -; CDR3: CASDMEGKAGYTF; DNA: TGTGCCAGCGATATGGAGGGGAAGGCTGGCTACACCTTC
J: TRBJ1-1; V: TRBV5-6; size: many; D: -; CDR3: CASSLDRAGTEAFF; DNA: TGTGCCAGCAGCTTGGACAGGGCTGGCACTGAAGCTTTCTTT
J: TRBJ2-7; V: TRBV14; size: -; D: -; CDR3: CASSQERKAAYEQYF; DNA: TGTGCCAGCAGCCAAGAAAGGAAGGCCGCCTACGAGCAGTACTTC
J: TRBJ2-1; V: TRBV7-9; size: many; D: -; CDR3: CASSLVLANEQFF; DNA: TGTGCCAGCAGCTTAGTACTAGCCAATGAGCAGTTCTTC
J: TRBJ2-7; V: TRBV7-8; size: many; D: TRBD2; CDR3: CASSLGLAWEQYF; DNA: TGTGCCAGCAGCTTAGGACTAGCGTGGGAGCAGTACTTC
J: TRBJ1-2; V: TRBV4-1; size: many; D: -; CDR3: CASSQDLAGIGYTF; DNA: TGCGCCAGCAGCCAAGATCTTGCTGGTATTGGCTACACCTTC
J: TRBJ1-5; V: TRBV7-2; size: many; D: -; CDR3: CASSPGRGSDQPQHF; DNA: TGTGCCAGCAGCCCCGGGCGGGGTAGCGATCAGCCCCAGCATTTT
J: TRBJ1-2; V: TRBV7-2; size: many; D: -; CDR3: CASSQTRDYGYTF; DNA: TGTGCCAGCAGCCAGACCCGGGACTATGGCTACACCTTC
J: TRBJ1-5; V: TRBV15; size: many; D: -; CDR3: CATSRDGRVNQPQHF; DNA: TGTGCCACCAGCAGAGATGGAAGAGTTAATCAGCCCCAGCATTTT
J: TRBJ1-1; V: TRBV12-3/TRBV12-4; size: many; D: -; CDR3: CASSLIEGTEAFF; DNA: TGTGCCAGCAGTTTAATCGAAGGAACTGAAGCTTTCTTT
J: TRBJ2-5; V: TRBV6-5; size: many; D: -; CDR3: CASSYSKQGGIETQYF; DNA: TGTGCCAGCAGTTACTCGAAACAGGGAGGGATAGAGACCCAGTACTTC
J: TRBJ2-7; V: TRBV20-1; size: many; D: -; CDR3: CSARDASYEQYF; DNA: TGCAGTGCTAGAGATGCCAGCTACGAGCAGTACTTC
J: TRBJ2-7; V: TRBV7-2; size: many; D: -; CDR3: CASSLALTGLDYEQYF; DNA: TGTGCCAGCAGCTTAGCGCTGACAGGTCTGGACTACGAGCAGTACTTC
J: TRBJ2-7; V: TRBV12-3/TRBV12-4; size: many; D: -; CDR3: CASSFWAGVYEQYF; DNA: TGTGCCAGCAGTTTTTGGGCAGGAGTCTACGAGCAGTACTTC
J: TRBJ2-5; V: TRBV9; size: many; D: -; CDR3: CASSPGPPGETQYF; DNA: TGTGCCAGCAGCCCCGGCCCGCCGGGCGAGACCCAGTACTTC
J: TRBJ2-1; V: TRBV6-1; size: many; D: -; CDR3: CASRKNYNEQFF; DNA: TGTGCCAGCAGGAAGAACTACAATGAGCAGTTCTTC
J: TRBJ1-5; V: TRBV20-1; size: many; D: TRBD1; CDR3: CSARRQGASSNQPQHF; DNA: TGCAGTGCTAGGAGACAGGGGGCCTCTAGCAATCAGCCCCAGCATTTT
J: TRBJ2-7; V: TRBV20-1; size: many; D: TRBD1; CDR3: CSASDRGVDEQYF; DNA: TGCAGTGCTTCCGACAGGGGAGTAGACGAGCAGTACTTC
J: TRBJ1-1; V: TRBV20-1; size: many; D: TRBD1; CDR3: CSASDRANTEAFF; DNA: TGCAGTGCTAGTGACAGGGCTAACACTGAAGCTTTCTTT
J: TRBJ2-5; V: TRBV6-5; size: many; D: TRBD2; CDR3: CASTPGSSGSLVETQYF; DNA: TGTGCCAGCACCCCGGGGTCTAGCGGGAGTTTGGTGGAGACCCAGTACTTC